The 3 T cell receptor beta chains in this list originate from one sample, sequenced in a study of beta chain features in type 1 diabetes. Study-wide points: When Type 1 diabetes patients were examined, their TCRB CDR3s proved moderately but significantly shorter in all four CD4+ subsets.

These receptors' antigens are unknown. The whole isolated RNA underwent reverse transcription, so sequencing captured expressed TCRB transcripts. The assay was immunoSEQ multiplex PCR, and TCRdb's table has in-frame clones only and misses some. The repertoire holds around 140,000 clones, with around 8.8% as singletons. The sample consisted of central memory CD4+ T cells from blood. These TCRs come from a man in his thirties or forties with type 1 diabetes.

This clone was counted a few times. V and J are TRBV30 and TRBJ2-7; D possibly corresponds to TRBD1 (6 bases). Trimming took 0 bases from V and 5 from J, leaving 23 bases between them. The CDR3 contains 17 residues. The germline CDR1 and CDR2 sequences are GTSNPN and SVGIG (reference sequence). The CDR3 DNA is TGTGCCTGGAGTGTAGGGTTTCGTTGGGCAGGGGACCACGAGCAGTACTTC. This sequence encodes CAWSVGFRWAGDHEQYF.

The chain joins TRBV5-1 to TRBJ2-2; D possibly corresponds to TRBD2 (5 bases). The V gene's germline CDR1 is SGHRS and CDR2 YFSETQ. The CDR3 is 14 residues long. The V gene lost 4 bases and the J gene lost 6 bases, with 13 bases spanning the gap. In DNA form, the CDR3 reads TGCGCCAGCAGCAGTAGGACTCTACCCGGGGAGCTGTTTTTT. Encoded protein: CASSSRTLPGELFF.

This chain links TRBV15 with TRBJ2-6; the D gene is possibly TRBD1 (6 bases). Trimming pared 1 base from V and 4 bases from J, leaving 14 bases between. Germline V gene sequence: CDR1 LNHNV, CDR2 YYDKDF (reference sequence). The CDR3 spans 17 residues. The CDR3 loop is CATSRARGLEGANVLTF. In DNA, the CDR3 is TGTGCCACCAGCAGAGCTAGGGGGTTGGAAGGGGCCAACGTCCTGACTTTC.